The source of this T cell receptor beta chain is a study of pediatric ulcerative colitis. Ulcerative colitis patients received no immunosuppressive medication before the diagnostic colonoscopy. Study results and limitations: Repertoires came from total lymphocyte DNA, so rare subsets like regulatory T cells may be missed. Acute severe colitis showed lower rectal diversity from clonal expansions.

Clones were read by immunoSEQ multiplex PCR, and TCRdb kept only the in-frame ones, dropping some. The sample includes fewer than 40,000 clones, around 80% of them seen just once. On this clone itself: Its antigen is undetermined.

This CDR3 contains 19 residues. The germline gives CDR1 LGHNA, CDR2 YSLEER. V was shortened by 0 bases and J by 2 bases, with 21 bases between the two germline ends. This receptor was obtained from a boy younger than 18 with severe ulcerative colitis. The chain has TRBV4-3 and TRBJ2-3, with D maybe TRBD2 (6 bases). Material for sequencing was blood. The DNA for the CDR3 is TGCGCCAGCAGCCAAGACCGGACGGACGGAGGGTCCCCCACAGATACGCAGTATTTT. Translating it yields CASSQDRTDGGSPTDTQYF.